This TCR beta chain originates from a study of blood T cell repertoires in COVID-19 (dated by TCRdb to 2020 to 2021). As for the study more broadly: The collaborator samples originated in the United States, Italy and Spain and spanned the acute and convalescent phases of COVID-19. The material from the prospective study consisted of cDNA or gDNA derived from T cells, B-cell-depleted T cells, or PBMCs. Subjects who had been exposed to COVID-19, were actively infected with it, or had recovered from it provided the deeply sampled blood TCRbeta repertoires that made up the dataset. The repertoires were released in a freely available public database intended as a resource for research on the immune response to SARS-CoV-2. Samples were obtained from the ongoing ImmuneRACE study (first 160 participants) and from over 1,000 subjects provided by 6 global collaborators. Nearly every sample came with metadata listing a de-identified subject ID, COVID-19 status, age in years and sex. Where HLA class I and class II types were available, the types were taken from metadata supplied by the sample provider, not from assay-based typing.

Ends trimmed: V by 0 bases, J by 2 bases; bases unmatched to a gene: 4. Sequences MNHEY (CDR1) and SVGEGT (CDR2) are obtained from the germline V gene. The CDR3, cysteine through phenylalanine, is 16 amino acids long. The DNA shown is the 48-base CDR3, in frame from base 1. As to this clone: What antigen it recognizes has not been identified. No much larger clonotype is one base removed from it; base qualities were not supplied.

The full study reports these points: The quantity of clinical and demographic metadata differed by source and by participant and was supplied without curation.

One collaborating source in Seattle enrolled patients while the patients were actively infected and followed the patients over time throughout the course of disease. Collaborating institutions collected whole blood in K2EDTA tubes following their own protocols. For TCRbeta analysis, collaborator samples were shipped as frozen whole blood, as isolated PBMCs, or as DNA extracted from either sample type. TCRbeta CDR3 regions were amplified from genomic DNA by means of the immunoSEQ Assay, a bias-controlled multiplex PCR. The paper's processing steps were these. Within the assay, amplification of reference gene primers was used to estimate how many nucleated cells each sample contained. To quantify the absolute abundance of each unique TCRbeta CDR3 rearrangement, sequence reads were collapsed and filtered. For each sample, productive Simpson clonality was calculated as the square root of Simpson's diversity index across productive rearrangements. This is the immuneACCESS table as TCRdb keeps it, with only in-frame sequences that have V and J called. A part of the clones is gone; compared with another copy, unresolved V genes explain less than half, and the rest is unexplained. V and J calls and clone size are those listed in that table; D and trimming were worked out from the DNA. This sample is represented by approximately 170,000 clones; roughly nine tenths of them were singletons. Of the sample, about 10% is held by the ten largest clones.

The receptor comes from a woman in her fifties or sixties with COVID-19, enrolled during active disease. The rearranged segments are TRBV6-2 or TRBV6-3 and TRBJ2-1; 7 bases in the junction line up with TRBD2. Sequenced material: peripheral blood. The DNA is as follows: TGTGCCAGCAGTTACTCGCTGGGGGGGACCTACAATGAGCAGTTCTTC. The resulting protein is CASSYSLGGTYNEQFF.